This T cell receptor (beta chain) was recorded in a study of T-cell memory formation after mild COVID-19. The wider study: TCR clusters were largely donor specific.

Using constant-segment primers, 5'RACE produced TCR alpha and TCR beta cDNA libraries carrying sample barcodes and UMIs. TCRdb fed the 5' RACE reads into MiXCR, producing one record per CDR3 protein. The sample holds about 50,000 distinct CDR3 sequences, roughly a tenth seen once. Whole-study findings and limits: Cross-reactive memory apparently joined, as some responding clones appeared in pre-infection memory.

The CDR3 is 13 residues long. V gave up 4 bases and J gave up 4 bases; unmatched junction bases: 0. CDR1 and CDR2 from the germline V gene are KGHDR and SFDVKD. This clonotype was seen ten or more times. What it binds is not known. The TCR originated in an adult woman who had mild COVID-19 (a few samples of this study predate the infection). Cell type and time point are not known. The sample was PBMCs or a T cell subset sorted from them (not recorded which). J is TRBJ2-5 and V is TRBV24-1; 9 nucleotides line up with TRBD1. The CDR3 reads CATSEGQGETQYF. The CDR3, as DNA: TGTGCCACCAGTGAGGGACAGGGAGAGACCCAGTACTTC.